The present T cell receptor (beta chain) was sequenced within a study of cytomegalovirus exposure and HLA in healthy donors. Study details: Approximately 85 million unique TCRs from HLA-typed donors made up an early data release. Most genotyped donors, over 70% of fewer than 400, had Caucasian-associated genetic ancestry.

Unmatched junction bases numbered 15, after V lost 10 bases and J lost 1 base. The CDR3 loop spans 16 amino acids. The germline CDR1 and CDR2 sequences are MNHEY and SMNVEV (reference sequence). 13 Jbeta primers and 60 Vbeta primers were used for the PCR. Clones were sequenced by immunoSEQ multiplex PCR, and TCRdb holds only the in-frame ones, with some missing. The sample lists some 120,000 clones; 80% were seen once. This receptor was obtained from a male donor in good health and CMV-seronegative. The sample was PBMCs. The V gene is TRBV27, the J gene TRBJ1-2; 7 nucleotides line up with TRBD1. The DNA of the CDR3 is TGTGCCACCCGACTTGGAATACAGGGGATTAACTATGGCTACACCTTC. Amino acid sequence: CATRLGIQGINYGYTF.